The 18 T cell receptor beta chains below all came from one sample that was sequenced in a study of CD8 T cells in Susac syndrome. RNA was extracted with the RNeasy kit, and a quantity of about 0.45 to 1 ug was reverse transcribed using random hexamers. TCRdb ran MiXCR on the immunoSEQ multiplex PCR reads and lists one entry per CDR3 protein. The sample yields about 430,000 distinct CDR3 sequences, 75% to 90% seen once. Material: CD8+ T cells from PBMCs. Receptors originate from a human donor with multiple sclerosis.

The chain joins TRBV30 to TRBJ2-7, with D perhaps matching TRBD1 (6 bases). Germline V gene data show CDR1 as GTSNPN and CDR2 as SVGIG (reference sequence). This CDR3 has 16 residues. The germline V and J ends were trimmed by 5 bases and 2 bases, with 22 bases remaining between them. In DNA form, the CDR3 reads TGTGCCTGGCGCATCTACCCCGGGACAAATCCCTACGAGCAGTACTTC. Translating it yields CAWRIYPGTNPYEQYF.

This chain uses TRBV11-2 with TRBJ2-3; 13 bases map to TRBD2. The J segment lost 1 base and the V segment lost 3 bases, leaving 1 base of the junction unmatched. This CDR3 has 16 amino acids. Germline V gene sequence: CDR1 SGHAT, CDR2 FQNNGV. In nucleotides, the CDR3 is TGTGCCAGCAGCTTCGGGACTAGCGGGGGCACAGATACGCAGTATTTT. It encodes CASSFGTSGGTDTQYF.

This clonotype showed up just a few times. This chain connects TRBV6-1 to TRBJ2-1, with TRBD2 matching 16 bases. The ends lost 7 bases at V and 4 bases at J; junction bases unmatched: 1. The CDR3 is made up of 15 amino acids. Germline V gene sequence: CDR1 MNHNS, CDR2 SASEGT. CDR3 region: CASMGLAGGYNEQFF. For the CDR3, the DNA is TGTGCCAGCATGGGACTAGCGGGAGGGTACAATGAGCAGTTCTTC.

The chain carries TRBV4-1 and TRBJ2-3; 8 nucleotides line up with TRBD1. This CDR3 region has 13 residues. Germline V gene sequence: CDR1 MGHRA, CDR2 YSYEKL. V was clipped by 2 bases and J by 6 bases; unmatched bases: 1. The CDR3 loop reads CASSQRQGDTQYF. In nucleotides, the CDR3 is TGCGCCAGCAGCCAAAGACAGGGGGATACGCAGTATTTT.

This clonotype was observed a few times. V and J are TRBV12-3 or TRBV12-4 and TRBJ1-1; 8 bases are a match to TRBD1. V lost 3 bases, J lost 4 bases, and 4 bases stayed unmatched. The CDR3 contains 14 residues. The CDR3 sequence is CASSFQGAGTEAFF. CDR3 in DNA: TGTGCCAGCAGTTTTCAGGGGGCTGGCACTGAAGCTTTCTTT.

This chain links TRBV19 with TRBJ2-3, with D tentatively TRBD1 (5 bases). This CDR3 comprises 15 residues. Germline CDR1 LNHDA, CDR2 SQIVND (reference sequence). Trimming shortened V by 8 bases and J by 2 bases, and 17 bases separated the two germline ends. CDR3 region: CASAQGSPYTDTQYF. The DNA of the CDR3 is TGTGCCAGTGCTCAGGGTTCCCCGTACACAGATACGCAGTATTTT. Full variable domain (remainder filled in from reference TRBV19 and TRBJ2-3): DGGITQSPKYLFRKEGQNVTLSCEQNLNHDAMYWYRQDPGQGLRLIYYSQIVNDFQKGDIAEGYSVSREKKESFPLTVTSAQKNPTAFYLCASAQGSPYTDTQYFGPGTRLTVL.

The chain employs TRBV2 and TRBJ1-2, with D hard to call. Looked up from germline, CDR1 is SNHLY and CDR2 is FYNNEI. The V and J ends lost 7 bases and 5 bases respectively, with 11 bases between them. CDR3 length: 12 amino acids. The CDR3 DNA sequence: TGTGCCAGCACCACAAGGACTTATGGCTACACCTTC. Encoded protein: CASTTRTYGYTF.

CDR3 DNA: TGTGCCAGCAGTGTCCTAGCGGGAGGGCCGGCCTACAATGAGCAGTTCTTC. This gives the protein CASSVLAGGPAYNEQFF. The chain is built from TRBV6-1 and TRBJ2-1, with 12 bases fitting TRBD2. This CDR3 spans 17 amino acids. The germline V gene encodes CDR1 MNHNS and CDR2 SASEGT. V lost 4 bases, J lost 2 bases, and 6 bases stayed unmatched.

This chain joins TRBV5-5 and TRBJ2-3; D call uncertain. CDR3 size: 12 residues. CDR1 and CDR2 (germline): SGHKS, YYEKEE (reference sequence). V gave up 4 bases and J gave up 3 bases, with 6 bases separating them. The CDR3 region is CASSSWTDTQYF. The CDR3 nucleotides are TGTGCCAGCAGCAGTTGGACAGATACGCAGTATTTT.

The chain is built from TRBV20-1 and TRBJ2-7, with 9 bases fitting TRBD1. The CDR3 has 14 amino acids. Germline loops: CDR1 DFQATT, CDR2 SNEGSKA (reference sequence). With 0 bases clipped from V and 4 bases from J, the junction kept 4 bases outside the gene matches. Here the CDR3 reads CSARDLDRGYEQYF. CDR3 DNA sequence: TGCAGTGCTAGAGATTTGGACAGGGGATACGAGCAGTACTTC.

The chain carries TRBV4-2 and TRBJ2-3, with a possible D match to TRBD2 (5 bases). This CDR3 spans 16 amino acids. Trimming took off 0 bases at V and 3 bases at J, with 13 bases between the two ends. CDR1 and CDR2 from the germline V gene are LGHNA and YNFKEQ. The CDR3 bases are TGTGCCAGCAGCCAAGATCTAAGCGGCAGGACAGATACGCAGTATTTT. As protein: CASSQDLSGRTDTQYF.

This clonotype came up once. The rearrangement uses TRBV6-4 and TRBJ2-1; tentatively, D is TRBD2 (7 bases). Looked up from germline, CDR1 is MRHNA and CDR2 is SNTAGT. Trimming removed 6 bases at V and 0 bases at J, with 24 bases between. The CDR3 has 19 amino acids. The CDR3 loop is CASSERDGGPGSSYNEQFF. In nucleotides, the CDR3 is TGTGCCAGCAGCGAGCGTGACGGGGGGCCGGGAAGCTCCTACAATGAGCAGTTCTTC.

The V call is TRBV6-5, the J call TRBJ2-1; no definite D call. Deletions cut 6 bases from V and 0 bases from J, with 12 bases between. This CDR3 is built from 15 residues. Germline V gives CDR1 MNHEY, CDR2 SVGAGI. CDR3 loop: CASSFDRTSYNEQFF. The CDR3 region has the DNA TGTGCCAGCAGCTTCGACCGTACCTCCTACAATGAGCAGTTCTTC.

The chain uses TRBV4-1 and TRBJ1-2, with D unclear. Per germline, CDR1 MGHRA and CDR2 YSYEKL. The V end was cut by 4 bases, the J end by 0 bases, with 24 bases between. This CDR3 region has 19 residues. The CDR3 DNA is TGCGCCAGCAGCCGGGAGGGAGGTGGTCTTGGTATCTCTAACTATGGCTACACCTTC. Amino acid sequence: CASSREGGGLGISNYGYTF.

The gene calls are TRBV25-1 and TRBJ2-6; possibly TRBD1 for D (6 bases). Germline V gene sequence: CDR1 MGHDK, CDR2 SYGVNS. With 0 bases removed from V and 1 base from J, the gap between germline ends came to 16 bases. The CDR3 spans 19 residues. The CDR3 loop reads CASSEYSWGQISGANVLTF. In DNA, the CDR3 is TGTGCCAGCAGTGAATATTCGTGGGGACAAATATCTGGGGCCAACGTCCTGACTTTC.

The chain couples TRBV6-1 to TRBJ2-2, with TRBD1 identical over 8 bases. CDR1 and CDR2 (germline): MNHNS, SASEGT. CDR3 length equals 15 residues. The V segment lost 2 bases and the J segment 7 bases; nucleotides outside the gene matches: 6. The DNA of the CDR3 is TGTGCCAGCAGTGAACTAGGGACAGGCAACGGGGAGCTGTTTTTT. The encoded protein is CASSELGTGNGELFF.

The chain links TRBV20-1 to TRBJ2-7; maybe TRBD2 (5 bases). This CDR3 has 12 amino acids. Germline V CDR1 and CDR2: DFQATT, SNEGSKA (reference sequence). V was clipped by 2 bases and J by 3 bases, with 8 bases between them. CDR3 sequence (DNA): TGCAGTGCTAGACCGGGGAACTACGAGCAGTACTTC. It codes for CSARPGNYEQYF.

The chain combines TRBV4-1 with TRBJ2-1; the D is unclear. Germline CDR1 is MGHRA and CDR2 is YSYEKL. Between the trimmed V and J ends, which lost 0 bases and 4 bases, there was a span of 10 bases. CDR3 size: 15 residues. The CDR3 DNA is TGCGCCAGCAGCCAAGATATCCCCCCTTACAATGAGCAGTTCTTC. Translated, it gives CASSQDIPPYNEQFF.